A selection of T cell receptor beta chains follows, all from one sample in a study of T cell repertoires in cytomegalovirus infection. One entry per CDR3 protein, called by TCRdb with MiXCR from the reads. The table has about 830,000 distinct CDR3 sequences, about 31% seen once. These TCRs' antigens remain unknown. This material consisted of cultured CD8+ T cells from PBMCs, taken from culture after CMV antigen stimulation. All receptors derive from a human donor in good health (CMV status not recorded). Some clones in this sample may be carry-over from other donors' samples. Each CDR3 is given with its conserved first and last residue. The D gene is left open where the match is weak. Not all rows give a size; the values are once, few, many and, for expanded clones, a class.

V	D	J	size	DNA	CDR3
TRBV12-5	-	TRBJ1-5	-	TGTGCTAGTGGTTTGGGCCTTCTTTCACAGGAGCCCCAGCATTTT	CASGLGLLSQEPQHF
TRBV6-2/TRBV6-3	TRBD1	TRBJ2-1	-	TGTGCCAGCAATATGGGACAGGCACCCTCCTACAATGAGCAGTTCTTC	CASNMGQAPSYNEQFF
TRBV5-4	-	TRBJ1-2	-	TGTGCCAGCAGCTTGGAAGGATCTACTAACTATGGCTACACCTTC	CASSLEGSTNYGYTF
TRBV29-1	TRBD1	TRBJ1-2	-	TGCAGCGTCGGACAGGGGGCGGGGGGCTACACCTTC	CSVGQGAGGYTF
TRBV25-1	-	TRBJ2-5	few	TGTGCCAGCAGTGAACTAAGACAGATAGAGACCCAGTACTTC	CASSELRQIETQYF
TRBV20-1	-	TRBJ2-2	-	TGCAGTGCTCTTAATAGGGGAAACACCGGGGAGCTGTTTTTT	CSALNRGNTGELFF
TRBV7-8	-	TRBJ2-5	many	TGTGCCAGCAGCTTAGTTTCGAAAGAGACCCAGTACTTC	CASSLVSKETQYF
TRBV27	-	TRBJ1-1	few	TGTGCCAGCTCTTCTTGGCCGAGGAACACTGAAGCTTTCTTT	CASSSWPRNTEAFF
TRBV4-1	TRBD2	TRBJ2-5	few	TGCGCCAGCAGCCCGTCTCCGGGACTAGCGCCCGAGACCCAGTACTTC	CASSPSPGLAPETQYF
TRBV19	TRBD2	TRBJ2-1	few	TGTGCCAGTAGTACACCGGGACTAGAAAGAGCTGACTCCTACAATGAGCAGTTCTTC	CASSTPGLERADSYNEQFF
TRBV7-8	TRBD1	TRBJ1-5	many	TGTGCCAGCAGCCTTTCCGGGACAGGGGGCAATCAGCCCCAGCATTTT	CASSLSGTGGNQPQHF
TRBV11-3	-	TRBJ2-5	few	TGTGCCAGCAGCCCTTACGGGGAAGAGACCCAGTACTTC	CASSPYGEETQYF
TRBV7-2	TRBD1	TRBJ2-5	many	TGTGCCAGCAGCTTAAATGGTCAGGGGGCGCCGGAGACCCAGTACTTC	CASSLNGQGAPETQYF
TRBV7-8	-	TRBJ2-5	many	TGTGCCAGCAGCGGCAAAGGGGACGAGACCCAGTACTTC	CASSGKGDETQYF
TRBV5-1	TRBD2	TRBJ2-1	once	TGCGCCAGCAGCTTCCCTGGGGGGGGTAACTACAATGAGCAGTTCTTC	CASSFPGGGNYNEQFF
TRBV14	-	TRBJ2-3	few	TGTGCCAGCAGCCAAGATCCTATGACAGATACGCAGTATTTT	CASSQDPMTDTQYF
TRBV7-2	TRBD1	TRBJ1-1	many	TGTGCCAGCAGCTGGGGGACAGTTCGTGAAGCTTTCTTT	CASSWGTVREAFF
TRBV15	-	TRBJ1-3	-	TGTGCCACCAGCGCCGGACAAGTCTCTGGAAACACCATATATTTT	CATSAGQVSGNTIYF
TRBV6-1	-	TRBJ2-7	few	TGTGCCAGCAGTGAAGCCGAGAGGGGTTACGAGCAGTACTTC	CASSEAERGYEQYF
TRBV29-1	-	TRBJ1-2	few	TGCAGCGTATCCGGGAACCTAAACTATGGCTACACCTTC	CSVSGNLNYGYTF
TRBV6-1	-	TRBJ1-5	many	TGTGCCAGCAGTGAGCTCAGGGGAATCAATCAGCCCCAGCATTTT	CASSELRGINQPQHF
TRBV12-3/TRBV12-4	-	TRBJ1-2	many	TGTGCCAGCAGCCCGACTAACTATGGCTACACCTTC	CASSPTNYGYTF
TRBV5-8	TRBD1	TRBJ1-6	few	TGTGCCAGCAGACCGGGACAGGAGAGCTCCTATAATTCACCCCTCCACTTT	CASRPGQESSYNSPLHF
TRBV28	TRBD1	TRBJ2-3	-	TGTGCCAGCAGTTTAGTGACAGGGCCAGATACGCAGTATTTT	CASSLVTGPDTQYF
TRBV7-3	TRBD2	TRBJ2-3	few	TGTGCCAGCAGTCAAGGACTAGCGGGGGGGGACACAGATACGCAGTATTTT	CASSQGLAGGDTDTQYF
TRBV15	-	TRBJ1-1	-	TGTGCCACCAGCAGAGATCGGCAACAGAACACTGAAGCTTTCTTT	CATSRDRQQNTEAFF
TRBV7-6	TRBD1	TRBJ2-2	few	TGTGCCAGCAGCCTGACTACTAGGGGGCCCACCGGGGAGCTGTTTTTT	CASSLTTRGPTGELFF
TRBV19	TRBD1	TRBJ1-1	few	TGTGCCAGTAGCGATGGGACAGCTGATGAAGCTTTCTTT	CASSDGTADEAFF
TRBV12-3/TRBV12-4	-	TRBJ1-5	many	TGTGCCAGCAGTTCCGGACGACAGCCCCAGCATTTT	CASSSGRQPQHF
TRBV7-9	-	TRBJ2-5	few	TGTGCCAGCAGCTTTCCCCGGGACATCCAAGAGACCCAGTACTTC	CASSFPRDIQETQYF
TRBV5-1	-	TRBJ1-1	-	TGCGCCAGCAGCCAGCACTGGAACACTGAAGCTTTCTTT	CASSQHWNTEAFF
TRBV6-2/TRBV6-3	-	TRBJ2-4	-	TGTGCCAGCACCGTGGGCTTTGAAAACATTCAGTACTTC	CASTVGFENIQYF
TRBV27	-	TRBJ2-3	few	TGTGCCAGCAGTTTTAGGTGGGGGGGCACAGATACGCAGTATTTT	CASSFRWGGTDTQYF
TRBV9	TRBD2	TRBJ2-1	-	TGTGCCAGCAGCGTATTTGACGGGGGGGCCTACAATGAGCAGTTCTTC	CASSVFDGGAYNEQFF
TRBV11-3	-	TRBJ2-7	few	TGTGCCAGCAGCTTAAGTACAGGGAGCGAGCAGTACTTC	CASSLSTGSEQYF
TRBV4-2	-	TRBJ2-3	-	TGTGCCAGCAGCCAAGAGTACTCCACAGATACGCAGTATTTT	CASSQEYSTDTQYF
TRBV19	TRBD1	TRBJ2-3	-	TGTGCCAGTAGTATCCGGGACAGGGGATCGGATACGCAGTATTTT	CASSIRDRGSDTQYF
TRBV5-4	-	TRBJ1-1	-	TGTGTCAGCAGCTTGGCAGGGGTCCTTCCAAACACTGAAGCTTTCTTT	CVSSLAGVLPNTEAFF
TRBV7-9	TRBD1	TRBJ1-1	few	TGTGCCAGCGAACAGGACAGGTTGACCGAAGCTTTCTTT	CASEQDRLTEAFF
TRBV19	TRBD2	TRBJ2-1	few	TGTGCCAGTAGTATAGTGGGGCTAGCGGGGGGAAATGAGCAGTTCTTC	CASSIVGLAGGNEQFF
TRBV25-1	-	TRBJ1-3	-	TGTGTCAGCAGTGACCTTTTCGACATGCGGTTT	CVSSDLFDMRF
TRBV15	-	TRBJ1-5	-	TGTGCCACCAGCAGACTCACTAGCAATCAGCCCCAGCATTTT	CATSRLTSNQPQHF
TRBV7-9	TRBD1	TRBJ1-2	few	TGTGCCAGCAGCTCCCGGGACAGGGAAACAGGCTACACCTTC	CASSSRDRETGYTF
TRBV10-3	-	TRBJ1-1	few	TGTGCCATCAGTGAGGCAGGGGAGGCTGAAGCTTTCTTT	CAISEAGEAEAFF
TRBV7-2	TRBD1	TRBJ1-6	few	TGTGCCAGCAGCTTAGGTGGGGGACAGGGATCGAATTCACCCCTCCACTTT	CASSLGGGQGSNSPLHF
TRBV9	-	TRBJ2-5	-	TGTGCCAGCAGCGTAGATGGGGGTGGACAACAAGAGACCCAGTACTTC	CASSVDGGGQQETQYF
TRBV7-6	TRBD1	TRBJ2-7	-	TGTGCCAGCAGCCCCGGGGACAGGGGGGGCTCCTACGAGCAGTACTTC	CASSPGDRGGSYEQYF
TRBV7-8	-	TRBJ2-5	few	TGTGCCAGCAGCACCCATCCCGGAGAGACCCAGTACTTC	CASSTHPGETQYF
TRBV20-1	TRBD2	TRBJ2-7	-	TGCAGCGCTCTACTAGCGGGGGGCCGCCGCTACGAGCAGTACTTC	CSALLAGGRRYEQYF
TRBV7-1	-	TRBJ1-3	-	TGTGCCAGGCAGGCCCTGCGGCCAACTGGAAACACCATATATTTT	CARQALRPTGNTIYF
TRBV6-5	TRBD1	TRBJ2-2	few	TGTGCCAGCGTACAGGGGGTTTCGAACACCGGGGAGCTGTTTTTT	CASVQGVSNTGELFF
TRBV2	TRBD1	TRBJ1-2	-	TGTGTCAGCAGTCACCCCGGGACAGGGGTTTATGGCTACACCTTC	CVSSHPGTGVYGYTF
TRBV7-8	TRBD1	TRBJ2-3	few	TGTGCCAGCAGTCCCGGGACAGGGGTGGCAGATACGCAGTATTTT	CASSPGTGVADTQYF
TRBV10-3	TRBD1	TRBJ1-2	few	TGTGCCATCAGGACAGGGGCGAATCCTAACTATGGCTACACCTTC	CAIRTGANPNYGYTF
TRBV3-1	-	TRBJ2-1	-	TGTGCCAGCAGCCAAGACAGGGGCTACAATAATGAGCAGTTCTTC	CASSQDRGYNNEQFF
TRBV7-6	-	TRBJ2-1	once	TGTGCCAGCAGCTTATACGGGTACAATGAGCAGTTCTTC	CASSLYGYNEQFF
TRBV19	TRBD1	TRBJ2-2	few	TGTGCCAGTAGTATCGCGACAGGGGGCCCCGGGGAGCTGTTTTTT	CASSIATGGPGELFF
TRBV7-8	-	TRBJ2-2	many	TGTGCCAGCAGCTTAGAAGGGGTCACCGGGGAGCTGTTTTTT	CASSLEGVTGELFF
TRBV10-3	TRBD1	TRBJ2-2	many	TGTGCCATCGAGGAACCGGGACAGGGGAACACCGGGGAGCTGTTTTTT	CAIEEPGQGNTGELFF
TRBV10-2	TRBD2	TRBJ2-3	once	TGCGCCAGCAGTGAGTCGGGGGGACTAGGGTTAGATACGCAGTATTTT	CASSESGGLGLDTQYF